This T cell receptor beta chain was identified during a study of shared clonotypes between healthy human individuals. At the level of the study: Per donor, three plates held CD4 naive cells, three held CD4 memory, two held CD8 naive and one held CD8 memory.

The CDR3 is made up of 15 amino acids. The germline gives CDR1 MNHEY, CDR2 SMNVEV (reference sequence). V was clipped by 2 bases and J by 7 bases; unmatched bases: 5. Naive CD8 cells lacked CD45RO and underwent positive selection for CCR7, leaving out terminally differentiated effector memory CD45RA+ cells. The authors split each subset's genomic DNA evenly across several immunoSEQ plates. This table comes from immunoSEQ multiplex PCR, and its TCRdb copy is limited to in-frame clones, with some not included. In the table there are around 2.1 million clones, 85% to 95% of which are singletons. This receptor was taken from a young man in good health. Some clones in this sample may be carry-over from other donors' samples. The material sequenced was naive CD8+ T cells from PBMCs. The chain links TRBV27 to TRBJ1-5, with 10 bases aligning to TRBD1. The CDR3 DNA follows: TGTGCCAGCAGTTTAGGGACAGGGGTCCGGCAGCCCCAGCATTTT. It yields the protein CASSLGTGVRQPQHF.